This T cell receptor beta chain was documented in a study of cytomegalovirus exposure and HLA in healthy donors. Study as a whole: Membership in the Caucasian-associated ancestry cluster was found for approximately 85% of almost 400 genotyped donors. Whole-study findings and limits: A later analysis found that most CMV-associated TCR beta chains appeared HLA-restricted. Researchers counted around 160 TCR beta chains as cytomegalovirus-associated. CMV serostatus alone was available as immune exposure information.

PCR employed 60 Vbeta and 13 Jbeta primers. Sequencing was performed with immunoSEQ multiplex PCR; in TCRdb, only in-frame clones are kept and a portion is missing. The repertoire holds around 120,000 clones, with 75% to 85% as singletons. About this clone itself: Its antigen is undetermined.

The sequenced sample consisted of PBMCs. The clonotype was recovered from a woman aged 35 to 49 in good health and CMV-seropositive.

The CDR3 sequence is CASSPLGGRNQETQYF. CDR3 coding DNA: TGTGCCAGCAGCCCACTGGGAGGGCGGAATCAAGAGACCCAGTACTTC. This chain joins TRBV5-5 and TRBJ2-5, with 7 bases fitting TRBD2. Germline V gene lookup returns CDR1 SGHKS and CDR2 YYEKEE (reference sequence). The CDR3 is made up of 16 amino acids. Trimming at V came to 4 bases and at J to 2 bases, leaving 11 bases not matched to a gene.